This TCR beta chain was identified during a study of CD8+ T cells in alopecia areata. The germline V gene has CDR1 SEHNR and CDR2 FQNEAQ (reference sequence). There are 12 residues in the CDR3. Trimming stripped 1 base from V and 10 bases from J, with 8 bases between. Peripheral blood, together with lesional scalp punch biopsies, was collected from alopecia areata patients. RNA was isolated and reverse transcribed to cDNA, the sequencing template. The method was immunoSEQ multiplex PCR; TCRdb's version includes in-frame clones alone and lacks a portion of them. The sample lists around 50,000 clones, around 97% occurring once.

This specimen consisted of CD8+ T cells sorted from blood, obtained at week 0. The chain carries TRBV7-9 and TRBJ2-1; D is ambiguous. This TCR was recovered from a human donor with alopecia areata. CDR3 coding DNA: TGTGCCAGCAGCTTAGGGCTCCGCGAGCAGTTCTTC. Its protein is CASSLGLREQFF.